A selection of T cell receptor beta chains follows, all from one sample in a study of cytomegalovirus exposure and HLA in healthy donors. The method was immunoSEQ multiplex PCR; TCRdb's version includes in-frame clones alone and lacks a portion of them. Here the sample spans 150,000 to 200,000 clones, more than 75% being singletons. The sequenced sample was PBMCs. The source of these receptors is a woman between 50 and 59 years old in good health and CMV-seronegative. Each CDR3 is given with its conserved first and last residue.

j_call: TRBJ1-1
v_call: TRBV11-2
cdr3_aa: CASSLGVTGYTEAFF

j_call: TRBJ2-3
v_call: TRBV6-4
cdr3_aa: CASSKEGAEDTQYF

j_call: TRBJ1-1
v_call: TRBV19
cdr3_aa: CASNNDRVGNTEAFF

j_call: TRBJ1-5
v_call: TRBV7-9
cdr3_aa: CASSLTDSYSNQPQHF

j_call: TRBJ2-7
v_call: TRBV5-4
cdr3_aa: CASSSGTVLWEQYF

j_call: TRBJ2-6
v_call: TRBV12-5
cdr3_aa: CASGLGLTGANVLTF

j_call: TRBJ1-5
v_call: TRBV28
cdr3_aa: CASSLAGTGLNRNQPQHF

j_call: TRBJ2-7
v_call: TRBV7-2
cdr3_aa: CASSPWSGSYEQYF

j_call: TRBJ2-1
v_call: TRBV6-5
cdr3_aa: CASTKEGAGEQFF

j_call: TRBJ2-7
v_call: TRBV9
cdr3_aa: CASSVVGGQSEQYF

j_call: TRBJ1-4
v_call: TRBV4-2
cdr3_aa: CASSRGIQGTNEKLFF

j_call: TRBJ1-1
v_call: TRBV6-6
cdr3_aa: CASISDRRGTEAFF

j_call: TRBJ1-2
v_call: TRBV10-3
cdr3_aa: CAISPEWNYGYTF

j_call: TRBJ2-4
v_call: TRBV19
cdr3_aa: CASSSLKGGDWIQYF

j_call: TRBJ1-2
v_call: TRBV19
cdr3_aa: CASSIGGSPYGYTF

j_call: TRBJ1-2
v_call: TRBV18
cdr3_aa: CASSPSQGLGYGYTF

j_call: TRBJ2-2
v_call: TRBV9
cdr3_aa: CASSVAGGANTGELFF

j_call: TRBJ2-5
v_call: TRBV9
cdr3_aa: CASSVGASGQQETQYF

j_call: TRBJ1-3
v_call: TRBV11-2
cdr3_aa: CASSLRSGNTIYF

j_call: TRBJ1-1
v_call: TRBV18
cdr3_aa: CASSPPGQSLAFF

j_call: TRBJ2-1
v_call: TRBV9
cdr3_aa: CASSVDPPLAGGRDEQFF

j_call: TRBJ2-7
v_call: TRBV6-6
cdr3_aa: CASSSTSYEQYF

j_call: TRBJ1-1
v_call: TRBV5-8
cdr3_aa: CASSLDVSLTGRGGMAFF

j_call: TRBJ1-1
v_call: TRBV2
cdr3_aa: CASSPQGPTGLNTEAFF

j_call: TRBJ2-5
v_call: TRBV7-3
cdr3_aa: CASSSAGETQYF

j_call: TRBJ1-1
v_call: TRBV11-2
cdr3_aa: CASSWRGGGTEAFF

j_call: TRBJ2-7
v_call: TRBV5-6
cdr3_aa: CASSFRFLGGQGPYEQYF

j_call: TRBJ2-7
v_call: TRBV5-6
cdr3_aa: CASSSPGLGAEQYF

j_call: TRBJ1-5
v_call: TRBV28
cdr3_aa: CASRDLTGPQHF

j_call: TRBJ1-1
v_call: TRBV4-1
cdr3_aa: CASSPGQTNTEAFF

j_call: TRBJ2-5
v_call: TRBV4-3
cdr3_aa: CASSQDEAKTQYF

j_call: TRBJ2-2
v_call: TRBV15
cdr3_aa: CATSRENTGNLAGNTGELFF

j_call: TRBJ2-7
v_call: TRBV28
cdr3_aa: CASRISPGYEQYF

j_call: TRBJ2-5
v_call: TRBV9
cdr3_aa: CASSPVGQGGETQYF

j_call: TRBJ2-7
v_call: TRBV19
cdr3_aa: CASSPVLAGGHEQYF

j_call: TRBJ2-2
v_call: TRBV7-9
cdr3_aa: CASSSPRASGSVTGELFF

j_call: TRBJ1-5
v_call: TRBV4-2
cdr3_aa: CASSQRPEGNQPQHF

j_call: TRBJ1-6
v_call: TRBV4-1
cdr3_aa: CASSQVIAPNSPLHF

j_call: TRBJ2-5
v_call: TRBV5-1
cdr3_aa: CASSSVPGLAGQETQYF

j_call: TRBJ1-2
v_call: TRBV6-1
cdr3_aa: CASSYGQGYYGYTF

j_call: TRBJ2-7
v_call: TRBV27
cdr3_aa: CASKELAGNEQYF

j_call: TRBJ2-1
v_call: TRBV6-6
cdr3_aa: CASSYSGGNNEQFF

j_call: TRBJ2-6
v_call: TRBV7-8
cdr3_aa: CASRPPLGRDSGANVLTF

j_call: TRBJ1-2
v_call: TRBV6-5
cdr3_aa: CASSYFRTGTNYGYTF

j_call: TRBJ2-1
v_call: TRBV18
cdr3_aa: CASSLLAGGINEQFF

j_call: TRBJ1-1
v_call: TRBV18
cdr3_aa: CASSPGYGGNTEAFF

j_call: TRBJ1-5
v_call: TRBV7-2
cdr3_aa: CASSLDLGTQPQHF

j_call: TRBJ2-5
v_call: TRBV2
cdr3_aa: CASNSQRGQETQYF

j_call: TRBJ1-5
v_call: TRBV19
cdr3_aa: CASSILSQPQHF

j_call: TRBJ2-2
v_call: TRBV6-6
cdr3_aa: CASSHLGGRGTGELFF

j_call: TRBJ2-7
v_call: TRBV7-6
cdr3_aa: CASSLKGGGEQYF

j_call: TRBJ2-2
v_call: TRBV18
cdr3_aa: CASSPVTGGTGELFF

j_call: TRBJ1-3
v_call: TRBV15
cdr3_aa: CATRRGAGSGNTIYF

j_call: TRBJ2-7
v_call: TRBV5-1
cdr3_aa: CASSPSWGLSTSEQYF

j_call: TRBJ2-7
v_call: TRBV19
cdr3_aa: CASKDRGYEQYF